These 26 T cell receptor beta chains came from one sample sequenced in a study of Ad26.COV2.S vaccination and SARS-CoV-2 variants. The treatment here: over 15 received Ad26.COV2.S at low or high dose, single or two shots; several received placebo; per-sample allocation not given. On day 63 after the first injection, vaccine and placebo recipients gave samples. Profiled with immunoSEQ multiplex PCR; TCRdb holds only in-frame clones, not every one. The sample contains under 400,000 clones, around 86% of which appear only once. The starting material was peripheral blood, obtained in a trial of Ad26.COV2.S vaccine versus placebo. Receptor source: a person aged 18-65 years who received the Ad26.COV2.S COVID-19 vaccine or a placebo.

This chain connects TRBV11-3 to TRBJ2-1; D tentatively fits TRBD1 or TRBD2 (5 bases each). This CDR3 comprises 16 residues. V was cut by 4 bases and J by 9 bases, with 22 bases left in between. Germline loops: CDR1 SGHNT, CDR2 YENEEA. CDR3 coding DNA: TGTGCCAGCAGCTCGTCGATCTTTACAGGTGGGGGTGAGCAGTTCTTC. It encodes CASSSSIFTGGGEQFF.

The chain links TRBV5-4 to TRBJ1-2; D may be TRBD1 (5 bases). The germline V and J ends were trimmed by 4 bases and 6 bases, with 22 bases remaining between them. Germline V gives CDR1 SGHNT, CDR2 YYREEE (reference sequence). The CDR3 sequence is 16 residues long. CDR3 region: CASSPGGRQEGHGYTF. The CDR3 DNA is TGTGCCAGCAGCCCGGGCGGGCGTCAGGAGGGACATGGCTACACCTTC.

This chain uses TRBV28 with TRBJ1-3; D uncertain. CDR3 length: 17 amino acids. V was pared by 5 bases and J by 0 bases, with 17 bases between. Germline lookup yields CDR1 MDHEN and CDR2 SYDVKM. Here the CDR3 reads CASSVWTVALSGNTIYF. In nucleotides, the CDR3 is TGTGCCAGCAGTGTTTGGACCGTAGCCCTCTCTGGAAACACCATATATTTT. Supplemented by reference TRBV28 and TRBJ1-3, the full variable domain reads DVKVTQSSRYLVKRTGEKVFLECVQDMDHENMFWYRQDPGLGLRLIYFSYDVKMKEKGDIPEGYSVSREKKERFSLILESASTNQTSMYLCASSVWTVALSGNTIYFGEGSWLTVV.

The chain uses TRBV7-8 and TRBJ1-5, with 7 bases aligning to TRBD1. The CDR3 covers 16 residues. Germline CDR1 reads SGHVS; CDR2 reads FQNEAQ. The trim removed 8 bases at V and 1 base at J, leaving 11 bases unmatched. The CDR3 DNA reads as TGTGCCAGCGGAACTACCGGGACAGTAAGCAATCAGCCCCAGCATTTT. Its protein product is CASGTTGTVSNQPQHF.

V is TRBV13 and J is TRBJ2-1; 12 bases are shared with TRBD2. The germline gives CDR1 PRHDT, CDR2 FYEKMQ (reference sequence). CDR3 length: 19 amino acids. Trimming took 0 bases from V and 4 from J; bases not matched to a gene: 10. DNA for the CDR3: TGTGCCAGCAGCTTAGGCCCCGGGACTAGCGGGCCTTTTTACAATGAGCAGTTCTTC. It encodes CASSLGPGTSGPFYNEQFF.

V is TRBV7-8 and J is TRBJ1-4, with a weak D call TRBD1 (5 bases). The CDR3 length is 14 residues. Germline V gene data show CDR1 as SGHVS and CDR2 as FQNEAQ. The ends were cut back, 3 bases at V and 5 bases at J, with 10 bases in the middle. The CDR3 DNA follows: TGTGCCAGCAGCTTGACAGTGGGGAATGAAAAACTGTTTTTT. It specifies CASSLTVGNEKLFF. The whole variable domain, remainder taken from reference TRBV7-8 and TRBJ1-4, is GAGVSQSPRYKVAKRGQDVALRCDPISGHVSLFWYQQALGQGPEFLTYFQNEAQLDKSGLPSDRFFAERPEGSVSTLKIQRTQQEDSAVYLCASSLTVGNEKLFFGSGTQLSVL.

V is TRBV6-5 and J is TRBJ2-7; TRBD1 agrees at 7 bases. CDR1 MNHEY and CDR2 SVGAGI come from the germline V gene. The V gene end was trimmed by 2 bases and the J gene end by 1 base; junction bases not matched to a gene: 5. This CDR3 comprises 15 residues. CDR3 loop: CASSYTGTESYEQYF. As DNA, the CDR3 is TGTGCCAGCAGTTACACCGGGACAGAATCCTACGAGCAGTACTTC.

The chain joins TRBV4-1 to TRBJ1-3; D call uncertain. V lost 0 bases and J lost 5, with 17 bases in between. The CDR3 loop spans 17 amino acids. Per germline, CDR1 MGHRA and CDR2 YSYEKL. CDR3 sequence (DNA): TGCGCCAGCAGCCAAGATCCGACCGGGGATGGGAGAAACACCATATATTTT. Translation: CASSQDPTGDGRNTIYF.

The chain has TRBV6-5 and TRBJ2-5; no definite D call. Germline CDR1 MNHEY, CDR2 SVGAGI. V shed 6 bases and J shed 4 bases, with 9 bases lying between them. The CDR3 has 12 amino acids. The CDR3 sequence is CASRGPGETQYF. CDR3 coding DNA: TGTGCCAGCAGGGGTCCCGGAGAGACCCAGTACTTC.

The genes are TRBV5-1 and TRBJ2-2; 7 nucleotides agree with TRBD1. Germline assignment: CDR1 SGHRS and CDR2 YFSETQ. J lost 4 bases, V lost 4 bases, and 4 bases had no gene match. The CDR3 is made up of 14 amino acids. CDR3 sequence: CASSRDRSTGELFF. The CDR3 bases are TGCGCCAGCAGCCGGGACAGATCCACCGGGGAGCTGTTTTTT.

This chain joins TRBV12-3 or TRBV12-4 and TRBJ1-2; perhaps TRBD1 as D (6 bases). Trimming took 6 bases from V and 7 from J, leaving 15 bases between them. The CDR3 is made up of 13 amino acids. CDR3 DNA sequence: TGTGCCAGCAGCCCAGGGGACCCTTTTGGCTACACCTTC. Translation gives CASSPGDPFGYTF.

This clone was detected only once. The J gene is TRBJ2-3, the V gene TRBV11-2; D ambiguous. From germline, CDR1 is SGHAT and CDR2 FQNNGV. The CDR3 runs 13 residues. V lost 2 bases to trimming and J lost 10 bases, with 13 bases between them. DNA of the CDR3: TGTGCCAGCAGCTTAATTGAACAGACGGCGCAGTATTTT. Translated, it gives CASSLIEQTAQYF. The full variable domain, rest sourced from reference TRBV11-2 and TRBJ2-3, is EAGVAQSPRYKIIEKRQSVAFWCNPISGHATLYWYQQILGQGPKLLIQFQNNGVVDDSQLPKDRFSAERLKGVDSTLKIQPAKLEDSAVYLCASSLIEQTAQYFGPGTRLTVL.

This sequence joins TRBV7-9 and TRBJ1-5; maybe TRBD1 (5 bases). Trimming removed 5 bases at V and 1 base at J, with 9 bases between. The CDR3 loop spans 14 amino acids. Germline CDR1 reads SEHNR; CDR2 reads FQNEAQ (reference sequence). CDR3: CASSPRDSNQPQHF. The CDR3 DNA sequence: TGTGCCAGCAGCCCCCGGGACAGCAATCAGCCCCAGCATTTT.

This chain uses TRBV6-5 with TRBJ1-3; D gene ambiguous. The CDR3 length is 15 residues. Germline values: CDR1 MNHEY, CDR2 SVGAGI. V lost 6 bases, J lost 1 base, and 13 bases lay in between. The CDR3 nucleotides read TGTGCCAGCAGCCCGGGATATGAATCTGGAAACACCATATATTTT. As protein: CASSPGYESGNTIYF.

The CDR3 sequence is CASSPEGLNEQFF. CDR3 DNA sequence: TGTGCCAGCAGCCCAGAGGGGTTGAATGAGCAGTTCTTC. The J gene is TRBJ2-1, the V gene TRBV11-3; tentatively, D is TRBD1 or TRBD2 (5 bases each). The CDR3 is made up of 13 amino acids. Trimming left V 5 bases short and J 7 bases short, with 12 bases between. Germline V CDR1 and CDR2: SGHNT, YENEEA.

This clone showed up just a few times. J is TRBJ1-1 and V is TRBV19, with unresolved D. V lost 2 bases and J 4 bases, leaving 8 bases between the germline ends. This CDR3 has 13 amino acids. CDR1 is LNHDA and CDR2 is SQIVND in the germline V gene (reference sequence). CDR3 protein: CASSIRAGTEAFF. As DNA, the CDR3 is TGTGCCAGTAGTATAAGGGCTGGCACTGAAGCTTTCTTT. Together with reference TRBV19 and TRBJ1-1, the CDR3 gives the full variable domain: DGGITQSPKYLFRKEGQNVTLSCEQNLNHDAMYWYRQDPGQGLRLIYYSQIVNDFQKGDIAEGYSVSREKKESFPLTVTSAQKNPTAFYLCASSIRAGTEAFFGQGTRLTVV.

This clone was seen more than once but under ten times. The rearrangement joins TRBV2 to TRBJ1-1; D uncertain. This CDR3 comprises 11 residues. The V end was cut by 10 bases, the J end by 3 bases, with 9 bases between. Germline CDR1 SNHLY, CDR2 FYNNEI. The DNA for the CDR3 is TGTGCCAAATTTTACGACACTGAAGCTTTCTTT. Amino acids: CAKFYDTEAFF.

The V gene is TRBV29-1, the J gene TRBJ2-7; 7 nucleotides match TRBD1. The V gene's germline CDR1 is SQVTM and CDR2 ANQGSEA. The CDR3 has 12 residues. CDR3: CSARGNPYEQYF. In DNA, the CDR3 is TGCAGTGCCAGGGGGAACCCCTACGAGCAGTACTTC.

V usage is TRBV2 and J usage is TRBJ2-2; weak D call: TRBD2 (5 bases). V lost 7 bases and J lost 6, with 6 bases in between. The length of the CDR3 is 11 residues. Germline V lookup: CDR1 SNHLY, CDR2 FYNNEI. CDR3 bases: TGTGCCAGCAATAGCGCCGGGGAGCTGTTTTTT. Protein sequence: CASNSAGELFF. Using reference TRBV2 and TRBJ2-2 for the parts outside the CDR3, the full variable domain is EPEVTQTPSHQVTQMGQEVILRCVPISNHLYFYWYRQILGQKVEFLVSFYNNEISEKSEIFDDQFSVERPDGSNFTLKIRSTKLEDSAMYFCASNSAGELFFGEGSRLTVL.

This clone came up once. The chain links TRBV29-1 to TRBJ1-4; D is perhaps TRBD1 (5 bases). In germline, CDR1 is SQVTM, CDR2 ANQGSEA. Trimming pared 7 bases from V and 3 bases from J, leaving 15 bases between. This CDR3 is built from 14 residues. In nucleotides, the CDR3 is TGCAGCGCGAGTAAGGGGTTACCTAATGAAAAACTGTTTTTT. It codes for CSASKGLPNEKLFF.

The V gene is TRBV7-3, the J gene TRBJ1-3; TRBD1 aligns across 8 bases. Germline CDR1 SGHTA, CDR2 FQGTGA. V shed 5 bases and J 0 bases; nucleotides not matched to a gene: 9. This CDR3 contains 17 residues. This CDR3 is CASSVTGTGNSGNTIYF. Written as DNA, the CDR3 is TGTGCCAGCAGCGTCACGGGGACAGGTAACTCTGGAAACACCATATATTTT. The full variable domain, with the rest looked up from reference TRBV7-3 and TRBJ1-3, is GAGVSQTPSNKVTEKGKYVELRCDPISGHTALYWYRQSLGQGPEFLIYFQGTGAADDSGLPNDRFFAVRPEGSVSTLKIQRTERGDSAVYLCASSVTGTGNSGNTIYFGEGSWLTVV.

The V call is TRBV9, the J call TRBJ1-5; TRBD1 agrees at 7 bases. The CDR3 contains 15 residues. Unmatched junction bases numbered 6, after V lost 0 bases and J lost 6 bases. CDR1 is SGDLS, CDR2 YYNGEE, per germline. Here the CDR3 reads CASSVEPGGVQPQHF. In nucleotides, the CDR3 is TGTGCCAGCAGCGTAGAGCCAGGGGGTGTTCAGCCCCAGCATTTT.

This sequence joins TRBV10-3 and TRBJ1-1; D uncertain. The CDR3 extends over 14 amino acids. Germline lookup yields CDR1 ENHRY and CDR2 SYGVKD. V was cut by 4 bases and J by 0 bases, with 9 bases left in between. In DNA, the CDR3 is TGTGCCATCAGTGTCGGTGGAATGAACACTGAAGCTTTCTTT. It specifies CAISVGGMNTEAFF.

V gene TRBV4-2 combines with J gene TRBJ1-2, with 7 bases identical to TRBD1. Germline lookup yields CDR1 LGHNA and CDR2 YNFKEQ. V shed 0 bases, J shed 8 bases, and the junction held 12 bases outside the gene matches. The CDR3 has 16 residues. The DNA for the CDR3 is TGTGCCAGCAGCCAAGATCCTACCAAGGGGGCGAAAGGCTACACCTTC. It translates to CASSQDPTKGAKGYTF.

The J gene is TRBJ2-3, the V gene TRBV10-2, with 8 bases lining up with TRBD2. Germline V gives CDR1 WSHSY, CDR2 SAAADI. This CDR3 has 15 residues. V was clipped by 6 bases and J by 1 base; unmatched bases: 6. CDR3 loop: CASRAGLAGTDTQYF. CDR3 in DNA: TGCGCCAGCAGGGCCGGACTAGCCGGCACAGATACGCAGTATTTT.

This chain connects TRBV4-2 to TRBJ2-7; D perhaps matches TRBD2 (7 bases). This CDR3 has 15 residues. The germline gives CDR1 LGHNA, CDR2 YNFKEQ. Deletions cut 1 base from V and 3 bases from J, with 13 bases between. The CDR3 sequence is CASSQGAGEGYEQYF. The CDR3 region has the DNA TGTGCCAGCAGCCAAGGGGCAGGGGAGGGCTACGAGCAGTACTTC.